One and the same sample provided the 19 T cell receptor beta chains below, sequenced in a study of blood T cell repertoires in COVID-19. Some clones are missing from TCRdb's copy, which holds only in-frame ones; the method was immunoSEQ multiplex PCR. Among about 42,000 clones, roughly 92% were seen once, and the ten largest hold 8% to 10%. Input material: peripheral blood. Receptors were obtained from a man aged 45 to 65 with active COVID-19.

The gene calls are TRBV28 and TRBJ2-7; 7 bases are shared with TRBD2. The V gene end was trimmed by 5 bases and the J gene end by 3 bases; junction bases not matched to a gene: 7. This CDR3 spans 14 amino acids. CDR1 and CDR2 (germline): MDHEN, SYDVKM. As DNA, the CDR3 is TGTGCCAGCAGTCCACCGGGAGGAAACTACGAGCAGTACTTC. As protein: CASSPPGGNYEQYF.

The gene calls are TRBV5-1 and TRBJ2-2; D is uncertain. The CDR3 totals 15 residues. V was shortened by 0 bases and J by 1 base, with 7 bases between the two germline ends. CDR1 and CDR2 (germline): SGHRS, YFSETQ. Written as DNA, the CDR3 is TGCGCCAGCAGCTTGGTGTCACAGAACACCGGGGAGCTGTTTTTT. This encodes CASSLVSQNTGELFF.

V usage is TRBV4-1 and J usage is TRBJ2-7; 7 bases are shared with TRBD1. The germline CDR1 and CDR2 sequences are MGHRA and YSYEKL. V lost 4 bases, J lost 2 bases, and 2 bases stayed unmatched. The CDR3 runs 13 residues. The CDR3 here is CASSRGQTYEQYF. CDR3 nucleotide sequence: TGCGCCAGCAGCCGGGGACAGACCTACGAGCAGTACTTC.

V is TRBV3-1 (or the pseudogene TRBV3-2) and J is TRBJ2-1, with D perhaps matching TRBD1 (5 bases). Germline assignment: CDR1 LGHDT and CDR2 YNNKEL (reference sequence). CDR3 length: 16 amino acids. The germline V and J ends were trimmed by 4 bases and 3 bases, with 16 bases remaining between them. The CDR3 nucleotides are TGTGCCAGCAGCCCCCAAAGAGTAAGGGGCTACAATGAGCAGTTCTTC. Amino acids: CASSPQRVRGYNEQFF.

The chain carries TRBV9 and TRBJ2-7; 7 nucleotides align to TRBD2. Losses at the gene ends were 0 bases for V and 5 bases for J; bases not matched to a gene: 5. The germline CDR1 and CDR2 sequences are SGDLS and YYNGEE. This CDR3 comprises 14 residues. CDR3 residues: CASSVGLARDEQYF. The CDR3, as DNA: TGTGCCAGCAGCGTAGGACTAGCAAGAGACGAGCAGTACTTC.

This chain connects TRBV14 to TRBJ1-2; 8 nucleotides align to TRBD1. This CDR3 comprises 14 residues. Germline CDR1 reads SGHDN; CDR2 reads FVKESK. The V gene end was trimmed by 2 bases and the J gene end by 10 bases; junction bases not matched to a gene: 9. The CDR3 DNA reads as TGTGCCAGCAGCCAACGAGGGACAGGTCTATTCTACACCTTC. Translated: CASSQRGTGLFYTF.

The gene calls are TRBV28 and TRBJ1-5; tentatively, D is TRBD1 (6 bases). CDR1 and CDR2 (germline): MDHEN, SYDVKM. The CDR3 extends over 16 amino acids. The V gene lost 8 bases and the J gene lost 7 bases, with 24 bases spanning the gap. CDR3 DNA: TGTGCCAGCCAGCAGTCCGGGGGGGCCTGGAACCAGCCCCAGCATTTT. Amino acid sequence: CASQQSGGAWNQPQHF.

The rearrangement links TRBV2 to TRBJ1-1; no firm D call. Germline loops: CDR1 SNHLY, CDR2 FYNNEI. The CDR3 loop spans 15 amino acids. V was cut by 4 bases and J by 5 bases, with 17 bases left in between. The CDR3 sequence is CASSAGSLRWTEAFF. In DNA form, the CDR3 reads TGTGCCAGCAGTGCCGGGTCCCTGCGTTGGACTGAAGCTTTCTTT.

V gene TRBV28 combines with J gene TRBJ2-5; 11 bases fit TRBD1. The CDR3 contains 16 residues. Germline loops: CDR1 MDHEN, CDR2 SYDVKM. Unmatched junction bases numbered 8, after V lost 3 bases and J lost 5 bases. The CDR3 here is CASSFLRTGGGETQYF. The CDR3 DNA sequence: TGTGCCAGCAGTTTCCTAAGGACAGGGGGCGGGGAGACCCAGTACTTC. Drawing the rest from reference TRBV28 and TRBJ2-5, the complete variable domain is DVKVTQSSRYLVKRTGEKVFLECVQDMDHENMFWYRQDPGLGLRLIYFSYDVKMKEKGDIPEGYSVSREKKERFSLILESASTNQTSMYLCASSFLRTGGGETQYFGPGTRLLVL.

The chain employs TRBV30 and TRBJ2-4, with a weak D call TRBD2 (5 bases). Trimming stripped 3 bases from V and 9 bases from J, with 18 bases between. Germline CDR1 and CDR2: GTSNPN and SVGIG (reference sequence). This CDR3 comprises 14 residues. CDR3 protein: CAWSQSPDGGIQYF. For the CDR3, the DNA is TGTGCCTGGAGCCAGTCTCCGGATGGAGGCATTCAGTACTTC.

The sample holds a few counts of this clone. The genes are TRBV11-2 and TRBJ2-3; maybe TRBD2 (6 bases). Germline V gives CDR1 SGHAT, CDR2 FQNNGV. This CDR3 is built from 15 residues. Between the trimmed V and J ends, which lost 5 bases and 0 bases, there was a span of 12 bases. This CDR3 reads CASSVPSGSTDTQYF. The CDR3 DNA follows: TGTGCCAGCAGCGTACCCAGCGGGAGCACAGATACGCAGTATTTT.

The V gene is TRBV3-1 (or the pseudogene TRBV3-2), the J gene TRBJ2-3; tentative D call: TRBD2 (5 bases). Germline loops: CDR1 LGHDT, CDR2 YNNKEL (reference sequence). V shed 4 bases and J shed 9 bases, with 14 bases lying between them. This CDR3 is 13 amino acids long. This chain's CDR3 is CASSRLSGQTQYF. The DNA of the CDR3 is TGTGCCAGCAGCCGATTGAGCGGCCAGACGCAGTATTTT.

The chain is built from TRBV10-2 and TRBJ2-1, with D unclear. CDR3 length: 12 residues. CDR1 is WSHSY and CDR2 is SAAADI in the germline V gene. Trimming took 7 bases from V and 5 from J, leaving 9 bases between them. CDR3 sequence reads: CASNNFNNEQFF. The CDR3 DNA follows: TGCGCCAGCAATAACTTCAACAATGAGCAGTTCTTC.

The chain employs TRBV6-1 and TRBJ2-3; 10 nucleotides match TRBD2. The CDR3 covers 15 residues. V was pared by 2 bases and J by 6 bases, with 5 bases of the junction left unmatched. CDR1 is MNHNS, CDR2 SASEGT, per germline. CDR3 residues: CASSESSGSFDTQYF. The CDR3 nucleotides are TGTGCCAGCAGTGAATCTAGCGGGAGTTTTGATACGCAGTATTTT.

This chain uses TRBV7-8 with TRBJ2-2; 8 nucleotides line up with TRBD2. This CDR3 region has 15 residues. CDR1 is SGHVS, CDR2 FQNEAQ, per germline. Trimming at V came to 5 bases and at J to 1 base, leaving 3 bases not matched to a gene. The CDR3 region has the DNA TGTGCCAGCAGCGCACTAGCGGTGAACACCGGGGAGCTGTTTTTT. Amino acids: CASSALAVNTGELFF.

The rearrangement uses TRBV12-3 or TRBV12-4 and TRBJ2-5, with a tentative D call TRBD1 (6 bases). This CDR3 contains 11 residues. V lost 7 bases, J lost 9 bases, and 12 bases lay in between. The CDR3: CASTQGGPQYF. CDR3 sequence (DNA): TGTGCCAGCACCCAAGGGGGTCCCCAGTACTTC.

This chain uses TRBV5-4 with TRBJ1-1; weak D call: TRBD1 (5 bases). Germline V gene data show CDR1 as SGHNT and CDR2 as YYREEE (reference sequence). This CDR3 has 13 amino acids. The V end lost 4 bases, the J end lost 3 bases, and 10 bases lay between the germline ends. CDR3 nucleotides: TGTGCCAGCAGCCTTCAGGGCTACACTGAAGCTTTCTTT. It is translated as CASSLQGYTEAFF. The whole variable domain, filled in from reference TRBV5-4 and TRBJ1-1, reads ETGVTQSPTHLIKTRGQQVTLRCSSQSGHNTVSWYQQALGQGPQFIFQYYREEENGRGNFPPRFSGLQFPNYSSELNVNALELDDSALYLCASSLQGYTEAFFGQGTRLTVV.

J is TRBJ1-5 and V is TRBV6-5; D is ambiguous. This CDR3 is built from 15 residues. The germline V gene has CDR1 MNHEY and CDR2 SVGAGI. Trimming took off 0 bases at V and 0 bases at J, with 6 bases between the two ends. The CDR3 DNA is TGTGCCAGCAGTTACTCAGGAGCTAGCAATCAGCCCCAGCATTTT. Its protein is CASSYSGASNQPQHF.

The chain employs TRBV5-1 and TRBJ1-2; TRBD1 is a possible D gene (6 bases). Per germline, CDR1 SGHRS and CDR2 YFSETQ. Trimming removed 0 bases from V and 5 bases from J, with 11 bases in between. The CDR3 loop spans 14 amino acids. This chain's CDR3 is CASSLEQGQYGYTF. DNA for the CDR3: TGCGCCAGCAGCTTGGAACAGGGTCAATATGGCTACACCTTC.